The 30 T cell receptor beta chains in this list originate from one sample, sequenced in a study of CD4 and CD8 cells across lung adenocarcinoma regions. TCRdb used MiXCR to reprocess the PCR reads, holding one entry per CDR3 protein. The table shows about 20,000 distinct CDR3 sequences, with about half occurring only once. Sequencing used CD8+ T cells from the center of a lung tumor. These receptors originate from a female donor with lung adenocarcinoma. The CD4 and CD8 labels of this study may be unreliable.

Turning to this clonotype: The germline gene is not matched at one end of the junction; a read error may be the cause. The V gene is TRBV10-2, the J gene TRBJ2-4, with D possibly being TRBD1 or TRBD2 (5 bases each). The CDR3 has 15 residues. Looked up from germline, CDR1 is WSHSY and CDR2 is SAAADI. CDR3 DNA: TGCGGCAGCAGTACGGGGCGGCGGGCCAAAAACACTCAGTACTTC. Translation gives CGSSTGRRAKNTQYF.

The chain has TRBV12-3 or TRBV12-4 and TRBJ2-1; 13 bases fit TRBD2. The end of the DNA fits TRBJ2-7 better, so the J call may be wrong. The CDR3 loop spans 14 amino acids. The CDR3 sequence: CASSGGLAGYEQYF. CDR3 in DNA: TGTGCCAGCAGTGGGGGACTAGCGGGGTACGAGCAGTACTTC.

The chain uses TRBV27 and TRBJ2-3; no definite D call. Near its end, the DNA agrees better with TRBJ2-7, so the J call may be wrong. CDR1 is MNHEY, CDR2 SMNVEV, per germline (reference sequence). CDR3 length equals 12 residues. The CDR3 DNA follows: TGTGCCGGGATGTGCGTCACAGATACGCAGTACTTC. Its protein is CAGMCVTDTQYF.

This clonotype appeared many times. The chain carries TRBV11-2 and TRBJ2-1; 9 nucleotides agree with TRBD2. The CDR3 is 17 amino acids. In germline, CDR1 is SGHAT, CDR2 FQNNGV. Trimming removed 6 bases from V and 7 bases from J; junction bases left unmatched: 16. This CDR3 reads CASSPMAGGPIGNEQFF. The CDR3 DNA is TGTGCCAGCAGTCCCATGGCGGGAGGGCCAATAGGGAATGAGCAGTTCTTC.

The chain recombines TRBV6-1 with TRBJ2-5, with 8 bases lining up with TRBD2. Germline CDR1 is MNHNS and CDR2 is SASEGT. V was clipped by 1 base and J by 8 bases; unmatched bases: 12. The CDR3 runs 16 residues. The CDR3: CASSEDTGGDTDTQYF. The CDR3 region has the DNA TGTGCCAGCAGTGAAGACACGGGAGGGGACACAGATACCCAGTACTTC.

This chain links TRBV6-1 with TRBJ2-3; either TRBD1 or TRBD2 may supply D (6 bases each). Trimming took 8 bases from V and 4 from J, leaving 22 bases between them. Looked up from germline, CDR1 is MNHNS and CDR2 is SASEGT. The CDR3 extends over 16 amino acids. The CDR3: CASGGDGGGAPDTQYF. The CDR3 region has the DNA TGTGCCAGCGGGGGAGACGGGGGCGGGGCGCCAGATACGCAGTATTTT.

In the case of this clonotype: Germline is not matched at one junction end, which may reflect a read error. The CDR3 DNA reads as TGTGGCAGCGGGAGCCGCGGCACAGATACGCAGTATTTC. Protein product: CGSGSRGTDTQYF. The V and J genes are TRBV6-1 and TRBJ2-3, with TRBD2 identical over 8 bases. The length of the CDR3 is 13 residues. Germline V CDR1 and CDR2: MNHNS, SASEGT.

V is TRBV6-5 and J is TRBJ2-1, with TRBD2 identical over 8 bases. V gave up 2 bases and J gave up 9 bases; unmatched junction bases: 6. The CDR3 contains 14 residues. Germline values: CDR1 MNHEY, CDR2 SVGAGI. DNA for the CDR3: TGTGCCAGCAGTTACGGGACTAGGATATTTGAGCAGTTCTTC. Translation: CASSYGTRIFEQFF.

This clonotype was picked up a small number of times. The V and J genes are TRBV6-5 and TRBJ2-1, with 8 positions matching TRBD2. The end of the DNA is better explained by TRBJ2-7, so the J call may be wrong. CDR1 and CDR2 from the germline V gene are MNHEY and SVGAGI. The CDR3 is 15 residues long. CDR3 nucleotides: TGTGCCAGCAGTTACATGGGGGCGGGGGGTCACGAGCAGTACTTC. This sequence encodes CASSYMGAGGHEQYF.

This clonotype was found many times. The chain joins TRBV6-1 to TRBJ2-1, with D uncertain. V shed 7 bases and J shed 7 bases, with 14 bases lying between them. This CDR3 region has 13 residues. Germline V gene lookup returns CDR1 MNHNS and CDR2 SASEGT. CDR3 in DNA: TGTGCCAGCACGGCAGGTCGGCGGAATGAGCAGTTCTTC. Protein sequence: CASTAGRRNEQFF.

This chain joins TRBV27 and TRBJ2-3; D perhaps matches TRBD2 (6 bases). Looked up from germline, CDR1 is MNHEY and CDR2 is SMNVEV (reference sequence). The CDR3 extends over 16 amino acids. Between the trimmed V and J ends, which lost 1 base and 1 base, there was a span of 12 bases. The CDR3 region is CASSLWQGGGTDTQYF. CDR3 coding DNA: TGTGCCAGCAGTTTATGGCAGGGCGGGGGCACAGATACGCAGTATTTT.

This clonotype was seen more than once but under ten times. The chain recombines TRBV24-1 with TRBJ2-4, with 9 bases that match TRBD2. Per germline, CDR1 KGHDR and CDR2 SFDVKD. CDR3 length: 16 residues. Trimming cost V 7 bases and J 0 bases; bases outside gene matches: 6. CDR3 region: CATSGTSWLAKNIQYF. The CDR3 DNA follows: TGTGCCACCAGCGGGACTAGCTGGTTAGCCAAAAACATTCAGTACTTC.

CDR3 residues: CGTGEGGGGTDTQYF. In nucleotides, the CDR3 is TGTGGCACGGGTGAAGGGGGCGGAGGCACAGATACGCAGTACTTC. The J gene is TRBJ2-3, the V gene TRBV6-1, with 7 nucleotides matching TRBD1. Matching the DNA end better, TRBJ2-7 makes the J call doubtful. CDR1 and CDR2 (germline): MNHNS, SASEGT. The CDR3 covers 15 residues.

In this sample, this clonotype turned up once. The J gene is TRBJ2-3, the V gene TRBV10-1; 8 bases are shared with TRBD1. The J call may be mistaken, given a closer DNA end match to TRBJ2-7. The CDR3 is made up of 14 amino acids. Germline CDR1 and CDR2: WNHNN and SYGVQD (reference sequence). The CDR3 sequence is CGGRGLRDTDMQYF. As DNA, the CDR3 is TGCGGCGGCAGGGGGCTGAGAGACACAGATATGCAGTACTTC.

Details on this clonotype: No conserved phenylalanine or tryptophan is present at the end of the CDR3, so a read error is the likely explanation. It is unclear where the CDR3 begins or ends on the DNA, so no DNA is shown, and the CDR3 is as TCRdb lists it. The rearrangement joins TRBV10-3 to TRBJ2-1; the D call in the table, TRBD2, was not verified against the DNA. The CDR3 sequence runs 24 residues, both termini included. The germline V gene encodes CDR1 ENHRY and CDR2 SYGVKD. This chain's CDR3 is CAMVASLLPLAFAVEGATWRRLWP.

As to this clonotype: A read error is likely, as this CDR3 ends without the conserved phenylalanine or tryptophan. The chain couples TRBV10-1 to TRBJ2-3, with 8 nucleotides matching TRBD2. The J segment lost 1 base and the V segment lost 2 bases, leaving 2 bases of the junction unmatched. This CDR3 contains 15 residues. CDR1 is WNHNN and CDR2 is SYGVQD in the germline V gene (reference sequence). The CDR3 is CASSEEGLGTDTQYV. The CDR3 nucleotides are TGCGCCAGCAGTGAGGAGGGACTAGGCACAGATACGCAGTATGTT.

This clonotype was seen just once. The CDR3 protein is CASGPGRGAKNIQYF. CDR3 bases: TGTGCCAGCGGGCCGGGGCGGGGAGCCAAAAACATTCAGTACTTC. This chain connects TRBV6-1 to TRBJ2-4; perhaps TRBD2 as D (6 bases). The V end lost 8 bases, the J end lost 0 bases, and 14 bases lay between the germline ends. There are 15 residues in the CDR3. Looked up from germline, CDR1 is MNHNS and CDR2 is SASEGT.

This clonotype was counted at least ten times. The chain carries TRBV28 and TRBJ2-1, with 9 bases aligning to TRBD2. CDR1 and CDR2 from the germline V gene are MDHEN and SYDVKM. The CDR3 consists of 16 residues. The ends lost 5 bases at V and 7 bases at J; junction bases unmatched: 12. For the CDR3, the DNA is TGTGCCAGCAGTGGTGAGCGGGAGGCGGGGAGGAATGAGCAGTTCTTC. Its protein product is CASSGEREAGRNEQFF. Together with reference TRBV28 and TRBJ2-1, the CDR3 gives the full variable domain: DVKVTQSSRYLVKRTGEKVFLECVQDMDHENMFWYRQDPGLGLRLIYFSYDVKMKEKGDIPEGYSVSREKKERFSLILESASTNQTSMYLCASSGEREAGRNEQFFGPGTRLTVL.

This clonotype showed up just a few times. V usage is TRBV12-3 or TRBV12-4 and J usage is TRBJ1-5; D is possibly TRBD1 (6 bases). Trimming took 6 bases from V and 5 from J, leaving 14 bases between them. The CDR3 has 14 amino acids. CDR3 protein: CASREWGADQPQHF. The CDR3 DNA is TGTGCCAGCAGGGAATGGGGGGCAGATCAGCCCCAGCATTTT.

The rearrangement uses TRBV10-2 and TRBJ2-5; 9 nucleotides agree with TRBD2. The CDR3 length is 14 residues. Losses at the gene ends were 3 bases for V and 5 bases for J; bases not matched to a gene: 4. CDR1 WSHSY and CDR2 SAAADI come from the germline V gene. The CDR3 reads CASSEAGGLETQYF. Here the CDR3 DNA reads TGCGCCAGCAGTGAAGCGGGAGGTCTCGAGACCCAGTACTTC.

Many counts were recorded for this clonotype. The rearrangement uses TRBV20-1 and TRBJ2-2; D tentatively fits TRBD1 or TRBD2 (5 bases each). With 3 bases removed from V and 2 bases from J, the gap between germline ends came to 10 bases. CDR1 DFQATT and CDR2 SNEGSKA come from the germline V gene (reference sequence). The length of the CDR3 is 14 residues. The DNA for the CDR3 is TGCAGTGCTAGGCCGGGACCAAACACCGGGGAGCTGTTTTTT. Protein sequence: CSARPGPNTGELFF.

This chain links TRBV6-1 with TRBJ2-7; TRBD1 or TRBD2 may be the D gene (5 bases each). V was cut by 5 bases and J by 0 bases, with 14 bases left in between. This CDR3 is 15 amino acids long. Germline assignment: CDR1 MNHNS and CDR2 SASEGT. The CDR3 region is CASSRGAVSSYEQYV. CDR3 nucleotides: TGTGCCAGCAGTCGAGGGGCCGTAAGCTCCTACGAGCAGTACGTC.

V gene TRBV6-5 combines with J gene TRBJ2-2, with D perhaps TRBD1 (5 bases). Matching the DNA end better, TRBJ2-3 makes the J call doubtful. Germline CDR1 is MNHEY and CDR2 is SVGAGI. The CDR3 loop spans 17 amino acids. CDR3: CASSSPSQAVNTGTQYF. CDR3 sequence (DNA): TGTGCCAGCAGTTCTCCATCACAGGCTGTGAACACCGGGACGCAGTATTTT.

This clonotype was seen more than once but under ten times. This chain connects TRBV5-1 to TRBJ2-1; no clear D. This CDR3 has 14 residues. V lost 2 bases and J 7 bases, leaving 13 bases between the germline ends. CDR1 is SGHRS, CDR2 YFSETQ, per germline. In DNA form, the CDR3 reads TGCGCCAGCAGCTTCTATATCACTGGGAATGAGCAGTTCTTC. This sequence encodes CASSFYITGNEQFF.

The chain recombines TRBV10-2 with TRBJ1-1; TRBD1 agrees at 10 bases. CDR3 size: 16 residues. Germline CDR1 reads WSHSY; CDR2 reads SAAADI. J lost 8 bases, V lost 3 bases, and 12 bases had no gene match. The CDR3 spells CASSEPPGTGVREAFF. The CDR3 DNA sequence: TGCGCCAGCAGTGAACCCCCCGGGACAGGGGTCAGGGAAGCTTTCTTT.

As for this clonotype: Germline is not matched at one junction end, which may reflect a read error. DNA of the CDR3: TGTGCCGGCAGTTTTAGTCCCGTCGAAGATACCCAGTATTTC. Amino acid sequence: CAGSFSPVEDTQYF. J is TRBJ2-5 and V is TRBV12-3 or TRBV12-4; D is unresolved. There are 14 residues in the CDR3.

The gene calls are TRBV10-2 and TRBJ2-3; no definite D call. The CDR3 length is 15 residues. CDR1 WSHSY and CDR2 SAAADI come from the germline V gene. The V gene lost 5 bases and the J gene lost 11 bases, with 23 bases spanning the gap. The CDR3 spells CASSTTLWATNMQYF. Here the CDR3 DNA reads TGCGCCAGCAGTACGACGCTATGGGCCACAAACATGCAGTATTTT.

This clonotype is judged medium-sized. The chain links TRBV7-6 to TRBJ2-5; D is unclear. The CDR3 has 11 residues. Germline V gene lookup returns CDR1 SGHVS and CDR2 FNYEAQ. V lost 5 bases, J lost 8 bases, and 9 bases lay in between. CDR3 bases: TGTGCCAGCAGCCTATCAGGCACCCAGTACTTC. Amino acids: CASSLSGTQYF.

As to this clonotype: The junction shows a germline mismatch at one end, possibly a read error. The chain uses TRBV6-1 and TRBJ2-3; perhaps D is TRBD1 or TRBD2 (7 bases each). The CDR3 consists of 14 residues. CDR1 and CDR2 (germline): MNHNS, SASEGT. CDR3 loop: CAGRGGPELDTQYF. Here the CDR3 DNA reads TGTGCGGGCAGGGGGGGACCAGAGCTAGATACGCAGTACTTT.

J is TRBJ2-1 and V is TRBV12-3 or TRBV12-4; D might be TRBD1 (5 bases). The CDR3 runs 14 residues. The germline V and J ends were trimmed by 7 bases and 5 bases, with 15 bases remaining between them. CDR3: CASTPTTVNNEQFF. The CDR3 nucleotides read TGTGCCAGCACCCCAACGACAGTTAACAATGAGCAGTTCTTC.